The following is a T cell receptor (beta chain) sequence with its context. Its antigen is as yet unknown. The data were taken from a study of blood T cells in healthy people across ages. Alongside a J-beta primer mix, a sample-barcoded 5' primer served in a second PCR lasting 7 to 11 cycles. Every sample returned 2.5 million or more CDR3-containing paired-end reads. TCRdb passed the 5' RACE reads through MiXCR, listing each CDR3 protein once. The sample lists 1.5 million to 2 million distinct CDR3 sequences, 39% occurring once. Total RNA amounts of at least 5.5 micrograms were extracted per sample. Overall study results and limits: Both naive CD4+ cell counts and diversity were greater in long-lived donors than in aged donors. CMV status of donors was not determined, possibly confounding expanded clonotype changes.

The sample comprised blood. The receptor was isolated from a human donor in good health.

CDR3 residues: CASSFAGGRETQYF. The CDR3 DNA reads TGTGCCAGCAGCTTCGCAGGGGGGCGAGAGACCCAGTACTTC. The rearrangement links TRBV7-6 to TRBJ2-5, with TRBD1 as a possible D gene (7 bases). V lost 3 bases and J lost 4, with 12 bases in between. Germline V gene sequence: CDR1 SGHVS, CDR2 FNYEAQ. CDR3 size: 14 residues.